This TCR beta chain originates from a study of T cells in Graves' hyperthyroidism and ophthalmopathy. Amplification of TCR beta CDR3 regions was performed using RNA transcripts as template. A set of HTBI primers served as the primers for a first-round RT-PCR of the TCR CDR3. TCRdb fed the multiplex PCR reads into MiXCR, producing one record per CDR3 protein. The sample has around 190,000 distinct CDR3 sequences, less than 20% seen once. Study-level points and caveats: Blood also showed most of the thyroid clonotypes that were expanded above 0.001.

In its sample, this clonotype was seen many times. As yet, its antigen is unknown. V dropped 2 bases and J dropped 3 bases, with 8 bases sitting between them. This CDR3 contains 14 residues. The germline CDR1 and CDR2 sequences are SGHTA and FQGNSA. The chain has TRBV7-2 and TRBJ2-4; D perhaps matches TRBD1 (6 bases). The TCR originated in a woman aged 50 to 60 with Graves' hyperthyroidism. The sample taken for sequencing was blood. CDR3 protein: CASSLFRGKNIQYF. The CDR3 DNA reads as TGTGCCAGCAGCTTATTCAGGGGCAAAAACATTCAGTACTTC.